What follows describes a single TCR beta chain. Its antigen is still unknown. This sample stems from a study of shared clonotypes between healthy human individuals. Study-wide results and limits: Larger richness was generally estimated for naive than memory subsets. Sequencing of the sorted subsets was shown by rarefaction to be incomplete despite large depth.

Measured with immunoSEQ multiplex PCR; TCRdb has only the in-frame clones, and not every one. The sample has around 1.4 million clones, 97% to 99% seen once; the top ten hold approximately 0.38%. The study enrolled healthy HIV-negative adults without recent acute infections or vaccinations as donors. Every donor, a Caucasian adult, lived in Nashville, Tennessee. The CDR3 sequence is 15 residues long. After removal of 4 bases from V and 4 bases from J, the junction contained 6 bases not matched to a gene. CDR1 and CDR2 from the germline V gene are SGHRS and YFSETQ. Sequencing used naive CD4+ T cells sorted from blood. As to subset: CD45RA+ positively selected. This clonotype was obtained from a man under 40 in good health. V and J are TRBV5-1 and TRBJ2-2; 8 nucleotides line up with TRBD1. As DNA, the CDR3 is TGCGCCAGCAGCCGGGACAGGATAAGCACCGGGGAGCTGTTTTTT. Translation: CASSRDRISTGELFF.